This T cell receptor beta chain came from a study of cytomegalovirus exposure and HLA in healthy donors. 60 Vbeta and 13 Jbeta primers were used in PCR. Sequenced by immunoSEQ multiplex PCR; TCRdb stores in-frame clones only, minus some. The sample lists tens of thousands of clones, over 60% seen once, with approximately 25% in the top ten. Germline CDR1 SEHNR, CDR2 FQNEAQ (reference sequence). The CDR3 has 16 residues. Losses at the gene ends were 4 bases for V and 7 bases for J; bases not matched to a gene: 10. The clonotype originates from a man aged 45 to 65 in good health and CMV-seropositive. The chain combines TRBV7-9 with TRBJ2-3, with 11 bases matching TRBD2. Source material: PBMCs. CDR3 DNA sequence: TGTGCCAGCAGCTCTAATAGCGGGAGGGCCTCCCATACGCAGTATTTT. Its protein product is CASSSNSGRASHTQYF.